The 20 T cell receptor beta chains below were found in one sample sequenced in a study of T cell repertoires in cytomegalovirus infection (dated by TCRdb to the late 2010s). TCRdb shows the sequencer as Illumina HiSeq 1500. Through fastp at Q25 and MiXCR, TCRdb rebuilt clones from the public reads, retaining in-frame beta chains. Identical CDR3 proteins give one entry, which carries the most common genes and DNA. This sample lists roughly 600,000 distinct CDR3 sequences; roughly 24% were detected once. The top ten hold 7.5% to 9% of the sample. The sequenced sample was CD8+ T cells from PBMCs. Receptors originate from a human donor in good health (CMV status not recorded). Some clones in this sample may be carry-over from other donors' samples.

The gene calls are TRBV25-1 and TRBJ2-3; D might be TRBD2 (6 bases). Looked up from germline, CDR1 is MGHDK and CDR2 is SYGVNS. V gave up 11 bases and J gave up 0 bases, with 15 bases separating them. The length of the CDR3 is 14 residues. CDR3 in DNA: TGTGCCGCGGGGAGCACGGGTAGCACAGATACGCAGTATTTT. Its protein product is CAAGSTGSTDTQYF.

The chain recombines TRBV20-1 with TRBJ2-1; the D gene is possibly TRBD1 (5 bases). CDR3 length equals 14 residues. V was pared by 0 bases and J by 4 bases, with 10 bases between. Germline V gene data show CDR1 as DFQATT and CDR2 as SNEGSKA (reference sequence). In nucleotides, the CDR3 is TGCAGTGCTAGAGAGGGTGCAGGGTACAATGAGCAGTTCTTC. It specifies CSAREGAGYNEQFF.

This clonotype was found a few times. The chain has TRBV6-2 or TRBV6-3 and TRBJ1-1; D not resolved. Trimming pared 2 bases from V and 1 base from J, leaving 8 bases between. Germline lookup yields CDR1 MNHEY and CDR2 SVGEGT. This CDR3 has 14 amino acids. CDR3 coding DNA: TGTGCCAGCAGTTACAGGGCCTCGAACACTGAAGCTTTCTTT. Its protein is CASSYRASNTEAFF.

This sequence joins TRBV27 and TRBJ1-2; the D gene is possibly TRBD1 (6 bases). V dropped 5 bases and J dropped 6 bases, with 16 bases sitting between them. The CDR3 loop spans 14 amino acids. The germline gives CDR1 MNHEY, CDR2 SMNVEV (reference sequence). The DNA of the CDR3 is TGTGCCAGCAGTGCGGGACACACCGGACATGGCTACACCTTC. It codes for CASSAGHTGHGYTF.

This chain connects TRBV6-2 or TRBV6-3 to TRBJ1-1; possible D gene TRBD1, 5 bases. CDR3 size: 14 residues. Germline CDR1 reads MNHEY; CDR2 reads SVGEGT. Trimming cost V 4 bases and J 2 bases, with 11 bases left between them. The CDR3 DNA is TGTGCCAGCAGTTCCATGGGGGTTAACACTGAAGCTTTCTTT. Translating it yields CASSSMGVNTEAFF.

This clonotype has a handful of counts. The V and J genes are TRBV4-3 and TRBJ2-3; the D is unclear. The CDR3 has 15 residues. The germline V and J ends were trimmed by 0 bases and 2 bases, with 9 bases remaining between them. CDR1 is LGHNA, CDR2 YSLEER, per germline. The DNA for the CDR3 is TGCGCCAGCAGCCAAGATTCAATGCCCACAGATACGCAGTATTTT. Protein product: CASSQDSMPTDTQYF.

The genes are TRBV5-4 and TRBJ2-1, with D possibly matching TRBD1 (7 bases). The CDR3 is 15 amino acids. Germline V gene data show CDR1 as SGHNT and CDR2 as YYREEE (reference sequence). V was trimmed by 7 bases and J by 2 bases, leaving 16 bases between them. CDR3 DNA: TGTGCCAGCGCGGGACAGTCCGATACCTACAATGAGCAGTTCTTC. Its protein product is CASAGQSDTYNEQFF. Full variable domain (rest looked up from reference TRBV5-4 and TRBJ2-1): ETGVTQSPTHLIKTRGQQVTLRCSSQSGHNTVSWYQQALGQGPQFIFQYYREEENGRGNFPPRFSGLQFPNYSSELNVNALELDDSALYLCASAGQSDTYNEQFFGPGTRLTVL.

This clonotype showed up many times. The chain employs TRBV14 and TRBJ2-2, with D unresolved. Germline values: CDR1 SGHDN, CDR2 FVKESK. V was clipped by 0 bases and J by 4 bases, with 12 bases between them. CDR3 length: 16 residues. The CDR3 reads CASSQDFPQITGELFF. The DNA of the CDR3 is TGTGCCAGCAGCCAAGATTTTCCCCAAATCACCGGGGAGCTGTTTTTT.

This clonotype was detected ten times or more. The J gene is TRBJ2-6, the V gene TRBV7-2, with 7 positions matching TRBD1. The CDR3 is made up of 21 amino acids. From germline, CDR1 is SGHTA and CDR2 FQGNSA. The trim removed 3 bases at V and 0 bases at J, leaving 17 bases unmatched. The CDR3 DNA is TGTGCCAGCAGCTTCCGGGACAGTGAAATGGGCTGGTACTCTGGGGCCAACGTCCTGACTTTC. This codes for CASSFRDSEMGWYSGANVLTF. Looking up the rest from reference TRBV7-2 and TRBJ2-6 gives the full variable domain: GAGVSQSPSNKVTEKGKDVELRCDPISGHTALYWYRQSLGQGLEFLIYFQGNSAPDKSGLPSDRFSAERTGGSVSTLTIQRTQQEDSAVYLCASSFRDSEMGWYSGANVLTFGAGSRLTVL.

In this sample, this clonotype turned up many times. V gene TRBV7-6 combines with J gene TRBJ2-5, with D perhaps matching TRBD1 or TRBD2 (6 bases each). Trimming removed 0 bases at V and 2 bases at J, with 16 bases between. Germline V gene lookup returns CDR1 SGHVS and CDR2 FNYEAQ. This CDR3 region has 17 residues. The CDR3 sequence is CASSLARGDPFQETQYF. The DNA of the CDR3 is TGTGCCAGCAGCTTAGCGAGGGGGGACCCGTTTCAAGAGACCCAGTACTTC.

By sample fraction, this clonotype is medium-sized (0.01 to 0.1%). CDR3 DNA: TGTGCCAGTAGTTTCCGGCGGACCCTGGGGGATCAGCCCCAGCATTTT. Translated: CASSFRRTLGDQPQHF. V usage is TRBV19 and J usage is TRBJ1-5; tentatively, D is TRBD1 (5 bases). V gave up 5 bases and J gave up 5 bases, with 19 bases separating them. The CDR3 contains 16 residues. Germline V CDR1 and CDR2: LNHDA, SQIVND (reference sequence). Drawing the rest from reference TRBV19 and TRBJ1-5, the complete variable domain is DGGITQSPKYLFRKEGQNVTLSCEQNLNHDAMYWYRQDPGQGLRLIYYSQIVNDFQKGDIAEGYSVSREKKESFPLTVTSAQKNPTAFYLCASSFRRTLGDQPQHFGDGTRLSIL.

V is TRBV2 and J is TRBJ1-2; maybe TRBD1 (5 bases). This CDR3 is built from 13 residues. V was trimmed by 4 bases and J by 8 bases, leaving 14 bases between them. Germline CDR1 SNHLY, CDR2 FYNNEI. The chain's CDR3 is CASSAPEGFGYTF. In DNA form, the CDR3 reads TGTGCCAGCAGTGCCCCTGAGGGGTTCGGCTACACCTTC.

This clonotype was observed a handful of times. The rearrangement joins TRBV7-9 to TRBJ1-1, with a weak D call TRBD1 (5 bases). CDR1 and CDR2 (germline): SEHNR, FQNEAQ (reference sequence). This CDR3 comprises 18 residues. The ends were cut back, 1 base at V and 5 bases at J, with 23 bases in the middle. The DNA for the CDR3 is TGTGCCAGCAGCTTAGGCTCTGGCGGGGGAGTTGGTTTTACTGAAGCTTTCTTT. This gives the protein CASSLGSGGGVGFTEAFF.

Only a few counts were recorded for this clonotype. The chain links TRBV5-5 to TRBJ2-1, with 7 bases aligning to TRBD1. Germline values: CDR1 SGHKS, CDR2 YYEKEE (reference sequence). V gave up 0 bases and J gave up 4 bases; unmatched junction bases: 4. The CDR3 runs to 15 residues. DNA for the CDR3: TGTGCCAGCAGCTTGGTAGGGACAGTTTACAATGAGCAGTTCTTC. It yields the protein CASSLVGTVYNEQFF.

V gene TRBV20-1 combines with J gene TRBJ2-7; the match to TRBD2 covers 14 bases. Germline V gene sequence: CDR1 DFQATT, CDR2 SNEGSKA (reference sequence). This CDR3 is 16 amino acids long. V was clipped by 1 base and J by 2 bases; unmatched bases: 4. In DNA, the CDR3 is TGCAGTGCTAGAGGGACTAGCGGGGGGTACCCCTACGAGCAGTACGTC. As protein: CSARGTSGGYPYEQYV.

The DNA for the CDR3 is TGTGCCAGCAGCTTTCCGGGCAAAAATGAAAAACTGTTTTTT. Translated: CASSFPGKNEKLFF. This chain uses TRBV7-9 with TRBJ1-4; D call uncertain. The CDR3 length is 14 residues. Germline lookup yields CDR1 SEHNR and CDR2 FQNEAQ (reference sequence). V was shortened by 3 bases and J by 5 bases, with 10 bases between the two germline ends. Drawing the rest from reference TRBV7-9 and TRBJ1-4, the complete variable domain is DTGVSQNPRHKITKRGQNVTFRCDPISEHNRLYWYRQTLGQGPEFLTYFQNEAQLEKSRLLSDRFSAERPKGSFSTLEIQRTEQGDSAMYLCASSFPGKNEKLFFGSGTQLSVL.

This clonotype was recorded a few times. V and J are TRBV7-6 and TRBJ2-7, with no clear D. The CDR3 is 17 amino acids. Trimming took 5 bases from V and 0 from J, leaving 20 bases between them. The germline gives CDR1 SGHVS, CDR2 FNYEAQ. The CDR3 sequence: CASSPTTDPGSSYEQYF. As DNA, the CDR3 is TGTGCCAGCAGCCCAACAACCGACCCTGGCAGCTCCTACGAGCAGTACTTC.

This clonotype appeared a few times. This chain uses TRBV12-3 or TRBV12-4 with TRBJ2-1; the match to TRBD2 covers 9 bases. This CDR3 has 15 residues. Unmatched junction bases numbered 8, after V lost 6 bases and J lost 5 bases. The CDR3 is CASRGRAGGNNEQFF. CDR3 bases: TGTGCCAGCAGGGGACGGGCGGGGGGGAACAATGAGCAGTTCTTC.

This clonotype has just a few counts. The CDR3 sequence is CASSFRLAGENGELFF. DNA for the CDR3: TGTGCCAGCAGCTTCCGACTAGCGGGAGAGAACGGGGAGCTGTTTTTT. The chain is built from TRBV7-3 and TRBJ2-2; TRBD2 matches 12 bases. The CDR3 length is 16 residues. Trimming took 3 bases from V and 7 from J; bases not matched to a gene: 6. Per germline, CDR1 SGHTA and CDR2 FQGTGA.

This clonotype was counted at least ten times. This sequence joins TRBV28 and TRBJ2-5, with D maybe TRBD2 (6 bases). Germline assignment: CDR1 MDHEN and CDR2 SYDVKM. The V gene lost 5 bases and the J gene lost 5 bases, with 15 bases spanning the gap. The CDR3 has 14 amino acids. CDR3 bases: TGTGCCAGCAGTCCGGTAGCGGAGGTGGAGACCCAGTACTTC. Its protein is CASSPVAEVETQYF.